One sample yielded the 3 T cell receptor beta chains listed below, sequenced in a study of blood T cell repertoires in COVID-19. Profiled with immunoSEQ multiplex PCR; TCRdb holds only in-frame clones, not every one. The table includes 65,000 to 75,000 clones, about 69% detected once. Sequences were obtained from peripheral blood. The receptors were gathered from a man in his 70s with acute or convalescent COVID-19.

The rearrangement links TRBV7-2 to TRBJ1-3; 7 bases agree with TRBD1. V shed 5 bases and J 7 bases; nucleotides not matched to a gene: 5. CDR3 size: 13 residues. Germline V gene sequence: CDR1 SGHTA, CDR2 FQGNSA. CDR3 bases: TGTGCCAGCAGCCCAGGGGGGAGTAACACCATATATTTT. Residues: CASSPGGSNTIYF.

This clone has only a few counts. This chain uses TRBV18 with TRBJ2-5, with TRBD1 matching 7 bases. Germline CDR1 KGHSH, CDR2 LQKENI. Trimming cost V 5 bases and J 2 bases; bases outside gene matches: 5. The CDR3 sequence is 14 residues long. The CDR3 spells CASSFGQVQETQYF. The CDR3 DNA is TGTGCCAGCTCATTCGGACAGGTTCAAGAGACCCAGTACTTC.

This clone was seen just once. V and J are TRBV5-1 and TRBJ2-1, with a tentative D call TRBD2 (6 bases). Trimming took 4 bases from V and 1 from J, leaving 30 bases between them. This CDR3 region has 21 residues. Per the germline V gene, CDR1 is SGHRS and CDR2 is YFSETQ. CDR3 in amino acids: CASSHIGGSGLGPGSYNEQFF. DNA for the CDR3: TGCGCCAGCAGCCACATTGGAGGGAGTGGTCTGGGGCCCGGATCCTACAATGAGCAGTTCTTC. The complete variable domain, with remaining parts taken from reference TRBV5-1 and TRBJ2-1, reads KAGVTQTPRYLIKTRGQQVTLSCSPISGHRSVSWYQQTPGQGLQFLFEYFSETQRNKGNFPGRFSGRQFSNSRSEMNVSTLELGDSALYLCASSHIGGSGLGPGSYNEQFFGPGTRLTVL.